The present TCR beta chain was sequenced within a study of lymphopenia after photon versus proton radiotherapy. Study findings and constraints: Under photons, naive T cells and diversity fell while effector/memory populations rose. A bigger post-nadir fall in TCR diversity correlated inversely with survival time in deceased patients. Oligoclonal CD8+ Temra expansion after nadir drove photon patients' diversity drop. Authors raise, but do not show, better survival with proton therapy.

Trimming left V 3 bases short and J 1 base short, with 7 bases between. CDR3 size: 13 residues. The germline gives CDR1 SGHTS, CDR2 YDEGEE. About this clone itself: Its target is not known.

Clones were sequenced by immunoSEQ multiplex PCR, and TCRdb holds only the in-frame ones, with some missing. The sample holds about 12,000 clones, approximately 88% seen once. The material was peripheral blood, obtained from a patient treated with proton-based radiotherapy. This clonotype originated in a man in his sixties with pancreatic cancer. This sequence joins TRBV5-8 and TRBJ1-1, with D uncertain. The CDR3 sequence is CASSYRGNTEAFF. CDR3 nucleotide sequence: TGTGCCAGCAGCTACCGGGGGAACACTGAAGCTTTCTTT.